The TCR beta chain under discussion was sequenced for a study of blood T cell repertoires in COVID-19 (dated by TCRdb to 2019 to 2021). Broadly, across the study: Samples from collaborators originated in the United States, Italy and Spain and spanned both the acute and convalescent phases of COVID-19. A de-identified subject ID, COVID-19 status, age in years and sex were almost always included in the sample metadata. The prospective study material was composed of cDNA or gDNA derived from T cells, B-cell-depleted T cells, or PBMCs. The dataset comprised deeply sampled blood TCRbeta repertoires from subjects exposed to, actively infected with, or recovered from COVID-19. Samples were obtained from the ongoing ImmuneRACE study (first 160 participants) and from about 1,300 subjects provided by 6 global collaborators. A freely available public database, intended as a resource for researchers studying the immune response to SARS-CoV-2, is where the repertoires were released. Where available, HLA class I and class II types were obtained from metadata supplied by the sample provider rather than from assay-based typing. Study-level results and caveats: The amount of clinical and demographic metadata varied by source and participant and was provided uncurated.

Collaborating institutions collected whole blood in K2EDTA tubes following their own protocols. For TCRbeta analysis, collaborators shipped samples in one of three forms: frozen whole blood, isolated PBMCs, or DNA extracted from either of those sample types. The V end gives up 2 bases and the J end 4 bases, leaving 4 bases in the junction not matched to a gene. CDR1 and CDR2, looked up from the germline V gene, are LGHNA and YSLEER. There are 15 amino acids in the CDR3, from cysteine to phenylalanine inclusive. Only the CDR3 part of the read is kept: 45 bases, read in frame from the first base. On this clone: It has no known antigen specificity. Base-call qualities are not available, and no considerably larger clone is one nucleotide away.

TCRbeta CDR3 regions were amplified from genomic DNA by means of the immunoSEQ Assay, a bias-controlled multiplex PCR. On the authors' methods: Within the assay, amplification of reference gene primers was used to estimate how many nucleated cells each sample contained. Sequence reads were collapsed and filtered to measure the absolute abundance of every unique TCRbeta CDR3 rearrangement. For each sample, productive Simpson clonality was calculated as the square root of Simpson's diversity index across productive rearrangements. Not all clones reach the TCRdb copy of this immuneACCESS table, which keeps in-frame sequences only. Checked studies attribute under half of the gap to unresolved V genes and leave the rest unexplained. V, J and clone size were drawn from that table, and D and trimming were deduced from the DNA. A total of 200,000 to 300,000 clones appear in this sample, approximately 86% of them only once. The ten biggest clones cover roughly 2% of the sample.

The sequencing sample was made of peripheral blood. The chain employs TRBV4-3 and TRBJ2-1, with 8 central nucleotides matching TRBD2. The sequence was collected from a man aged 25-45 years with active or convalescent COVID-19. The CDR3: CASSQRGGLYNEQFF. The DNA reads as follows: TGCGCCAGCAGCCAACGGGGGGGCCTTTACAATGAGCAGTTCTTC.